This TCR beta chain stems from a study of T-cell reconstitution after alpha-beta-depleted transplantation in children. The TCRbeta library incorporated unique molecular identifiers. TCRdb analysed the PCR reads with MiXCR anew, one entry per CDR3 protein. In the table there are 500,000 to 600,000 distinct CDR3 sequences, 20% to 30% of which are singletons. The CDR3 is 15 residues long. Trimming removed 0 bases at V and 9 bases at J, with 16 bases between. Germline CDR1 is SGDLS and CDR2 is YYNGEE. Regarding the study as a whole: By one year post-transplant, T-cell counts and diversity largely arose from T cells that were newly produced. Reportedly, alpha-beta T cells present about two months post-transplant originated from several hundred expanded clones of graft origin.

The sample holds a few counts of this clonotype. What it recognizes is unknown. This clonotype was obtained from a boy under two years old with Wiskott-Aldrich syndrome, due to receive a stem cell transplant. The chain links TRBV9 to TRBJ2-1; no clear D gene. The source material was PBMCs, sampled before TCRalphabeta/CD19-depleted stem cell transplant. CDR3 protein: CASSVATVRSTEQFF. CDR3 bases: TGTGCCAGCAGCGTAGCTACGGTCAGGTCCACTGAGCAGTTCTTC. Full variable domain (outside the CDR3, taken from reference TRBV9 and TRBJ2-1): DSGVTQTPKHLITATGQRVTLRCSPRSGDLSVYWYQQSLDQGLQFLIQYYNGEERAKGNILERFSAQQFPDLHSELNLSSLELGDSALYFCASSVATVRSTEQFFGPGTRLTVL.